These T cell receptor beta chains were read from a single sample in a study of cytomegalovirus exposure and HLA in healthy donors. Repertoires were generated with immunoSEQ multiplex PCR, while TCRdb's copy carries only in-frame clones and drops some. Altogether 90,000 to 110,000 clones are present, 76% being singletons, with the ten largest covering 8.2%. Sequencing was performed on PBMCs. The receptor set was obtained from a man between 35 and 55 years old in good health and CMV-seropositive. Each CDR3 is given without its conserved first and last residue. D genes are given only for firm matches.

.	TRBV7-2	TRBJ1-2	ASSQQGGGYGYT
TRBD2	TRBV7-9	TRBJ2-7	ASSPGTTASYEQY
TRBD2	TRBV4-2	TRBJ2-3	ASSQAGAGGRTDTQY
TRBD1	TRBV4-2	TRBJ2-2	ASSPQLDRVAGELF
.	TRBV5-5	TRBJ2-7	ASSFETGKGGEQY
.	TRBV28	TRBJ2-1	ASSRTGTNEQF
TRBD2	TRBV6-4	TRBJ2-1	ASSADWGGHEQF
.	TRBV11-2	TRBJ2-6	ASSLFQAGANVLT
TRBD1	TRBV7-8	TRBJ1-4	ASSPRDRVEKLF
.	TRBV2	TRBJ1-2	ASSEQEGPYYGYT
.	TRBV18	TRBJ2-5	ASSPRGGRAPETQY
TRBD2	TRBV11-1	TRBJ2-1	ASSLGRAGVFSNEQF
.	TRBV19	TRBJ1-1	ATFPGGATEAF
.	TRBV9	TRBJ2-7	ASSPYPTAGRYYEQY